Below are 21 T cell receptor beta chains sequenced from a single sample in a study of T-cell reconstitution after alpha-beta-depleted transplantation in children. Unique molecular identifiers were built into the TCRbeta library. In TCRdb, the PCR reads were re-called with MiXCR into one record per CDR3 protein. This repertoire shows roughly 100,000 distinct CDR3 sequences, roughly 7.7% found once; its top ten account for 5.5% to 7%. The sample in question was PBMCs from the stem cell graft donor, obtained from the stem cell graft. The receptors come from a human donor who donated a stem cell graft to a child with congenital amegakaryocytic thrombocytopenia.

This clonotype was recorded many times. One junction end disagrees with the germline gene, perhaps due to a read error. V usage is TRBV5-1 and J usage is TRBJ2-7; TRBD2 might be the D (6 bases). The germline V gene has CDR1 SGHRS and CDR2 YFSETQ. This CDR3 is built from 14 residues. CDR3 loop: CASSSRGLSDEQYF. The DNA for the CDR3 is TGCGCCAGCAGCTCAAGGGGACTCTCCGACGAGCAGTACTTC.

This clonotype was picked up many times. The chain employs TRBV3-1 and TRBJ2-7, with D perhaps matching TRBD2 (6 bases). Germline CDR1 and CDR2: LGHDT and YNNKEL (reference sequence). V lost 4 bases to trimming and J lost 5 bases, with 21 bases between them. The CDR3 totals 16 residues. CDR3: CASSLLARLEADEQYF. In DNA form, the CDR3 reads TGTGCCAGCAGCCTCCTAGCTCGACTAGAAGCCGACGAGCAGTACTTC.

At least ten counts were recorded for this clonotype. This chain uses TRBV12-3 or TRBV12-4 with TRBJ2-2; TRBD2 matches at 8 bases. The CDR3 consists of 16 residues. Trimming cost V 5 bases and J 6 bases; bases outside gene matches: 11. The DNA for the CDR3 is TGTGCCAGCAGTCCACTCGACGCGGGGGGTTCCGGGGAGCTGTTTTTT. Its protein is CASSPLDAGGSGELFF.

About this clonotype: The junction shows a germline mismatch at one end, possibly a read error. The chain couples TRBV12-3 or TRBV12-4 to TRBJ1-5; D unclear. This CDR3 contains 14 residues. The CDR3 DNA follows: TGTGCCAGCACTGACCGTTATAGCAATCAGCCCCAGCATTTC. Amino acid sequence: CASTDRYSNQPQHF.

This clonotype has a count of ten or more. This chain connects TRBV6-5 to TRBJ2-1; TRBD2 is a possible D gene (6 bases). V dropped 2 bases and J dropped 4 bases, with 15 bases sitting between them. This CDR3 is 16 amino acids long. Germline CDR1 reads MNHEY; CDR2 reads SVGAGI. The CDR3 here is CASSYGLPDQYNEQFF. The DNA for the CDR3 is TGTGCCAGCAGTTACGGACTACCCGATCAATACAATGAGCAGTTCTTC.

This clonotype has a count of ten or more. The rearrangement joins TRBV20-1 to TRBJ2-3, with unresolved D. Germline-derived CDR1 and CDR2 are DFQATT and SNEGSKA (reference sequence). This CDR3 contains 11 residues. The ends were cut back, 1 base at V and 4 bases at J, with 3 bases in the middle. The DNA for the CDR3 is TGCAGTGCTAGAGGGTCAGATACGCAGTATTTT. The encoded protein is CSARGSDTQYF.

This clonotype was picked up many times. The gene calls are TRBV20-1 and TRBJ2-3; 13 bases line up with TRBD2. Germline CDR1 DFQATT, CDR2 SNEGSKA (reference sequence). The CDR3 length is 16 residues. Trimming at V came to 3 bases and at J to 1 base, leaving 4 bases not matched to a gene. The CDR3 nucleotides are TGCAGTGCTAGGGGACTAGCGGGACACGGCACAGATACGCAGTATTTT. This encodes CSARGLAGHGTDTQYF.

This clonotype was seen repeatedly, ten times or more. The V call is TRBV20-1, the J call TRBJ2-2; D is unclear. The CDR3 sequence is 15 residues long. V was pared by 0 bases and J by 5 bases, with 13 bases between. Germline CDR1 reads DFQATT; CDR2 reads SNEGSKA (reference sequence). The CDR3 protein is CSARDAEGITGELFF. CDR3 in DNA: TGCAGTGCTAGAGACGCTGAAGGGATTACCGGGGAGCTGTTTTTT.

This clonotype occurred many times. The gene calls are TRBV28 and TRBJ2-7, with 9 bases fitting TRBD2. The V gene end was trimmed by 5 bases and the J gene end by 0 bases; junction bases not matched to a gene: 8. Germline CDR1 reads MDHEN; CDR2 reads SYDVKM. There are 16 residues in the CDR3. In DNA form, the CDR3 reads TGTGCCAGCAGTCGGGTGAGCGGGGGGATCTCCTACGAGCAGTACTTC. Translating gives CASSRVSGGISYEQYF.

Ten or more counts support this clonotype. The J gene is TRBJ1-1, the V gene TRBV4-1; tentatively, D is TRBD1 (5 bases). The CDR3 consists of 16 residues. Trimming stripped 4 bases from V and 1 base from J, with 16 bases between. In germline, CDR1 is MGHRA, CDR2 YSYEKL. This CDR3 is CASSLAGTPGNTEAFF. The CDR3 region has the DNA TGCGCCAGCAGCCTTGCGGGGACTCCTGGGAACACTGAAGCTTTCTTT.

The sample holds many counts of this clonotype. The J gene is TRBJ2-2, the V gene TRBV20-1; D might be TRBD2 (6 bases). In germline, CDR1 is DFQATT, CDR2 SNEGSKA (reference sequence). This CDR3 is 14 amino acids long. Trimming removed 1 base at V and 5 bases at J, with 11 bases between. CDR3 residues: CSARVTRETGELFF. The CDR3 DNA reads TGCAGTGCTAGAGTGACTAGAGAAACCGGGGAGCTGTTTTTT.

This clonotype was observed many times. The CDR3 DNA sequence: TGTGCCAGCAGCCGTCAGGGGACTAATGAAAAACTGTTTTTT. It is translated as CASSRQGTNEKLFF. V usage is TRBV5-5 and J usage is TRBJ1-4, with D tentatively TRBD1 (6 bases). Germline CDR1 reads SGHKS; CDR2 reads YYEKEE (reference sequence). V lost 4 bases to trimming and J lost 2 bases, with 9 bases between them. This CDR3 region has 14 residues.

In this sample, this clonotype turned up many times. J is TRBJ2-3 and V is TRBV5-1, with D tentatively TRBD1 or TRBD2 (5 bases each). With 0 bases removed from V and 1 base from J, the gap between germline ends came to 12 bases. The CDR3 spans 16 residues. Germline V lookup: CDR1 SGHRS, CDR2 YFSETQ. CDR3 bases: TGCGCCAGCAGCTTGGTAATGGGGGATGGCACAGATACGCAGTATTTT. This encodes CASSLVMGDGTDTQYF.

This clonotype is medium-sized (0.01 to 0.1%) in the sample. The chain has TRBV20-1 and TRBJ2-7, with a tentative D call TRBD2 (7 bases). Germline CDR1 reads DFQATT; CDR2 reads SNEGSKA (reference sequence). CDR3 size: 17 residues. The V gene lost 6 bases and the J gene lost 0 bases, with 24 bases spanning the gap. The CDR3 region has the DNA TGCAGTGCACTAGTGGGGGAGGGGGGACTATTCTCCTACGAGCAGTACTTC. Protein: CSALVGEGGLFSYEQYF.

This clonotype showed up many times. The DNA for the CDR3 is TGCAGTGCTAGGGACAGGGACAACACTGAAGCTTTCTTT. It is translated as CSARDRDNTEAFF. This chain connects TRBV20-1 to TRBJ1-1, with TRBD1 identical over 8 bases. The germline gives CDR1 DFQATT, CDR2 SNEGSKA (reference sequence). V lost 3 bases, J lost 2 bases, and 2 bases stayed unmatched. The CDR3 length is 13 residues.

This clonotype has at least ten counts. The chain employs TRBV20-1 and TRBJ1-5; D is possibly TRBD1 (5 bases). Looked up from germline, CDR1 is DFQATT and CDR2 is SNEGSKA (reference sequence). Between the trimmed V and J ends, which lost 3 bases and 5 bases, there was a span of 11 bases. The CDR3 is 13 residues long. CDR3 sequence (DNA): TGCAGTGCTAGTAGTGGGGGGGATCAGCCCCAGCATTTT. Translated, it gives CSASSGGDQPQHF.

This clonotype was counted many times. The chain has TRBV6-2 or TRBV6-3 and TRBJ2-1, with TRBD1 matching 10 bases. The germline V gene has CDR1 MNHEY and CDR2 SVGEGT. The CDR3 is 15 residues long. The trim removed 11 bases at V and 6 bases at J, leaving 13 bases unmatched. The CDR3 DNA follows: TGTGCCTCGTGGGCCAGGGACAGGGGATCCAATGAGCAGTTCTTC. Protein product: CASWARDRGSNEQFF.

This clonotype has a count of ten or more. The chain carries TRBV5-8 and TRBJ2-3; 9 bases align to TRBD2. This CDR3 is 15 amino acids long. From germline, CDR1 is SGHTS and CDR2 YDEGEE. V dropped 0 bases and J dropped 6; count of bases not matched to a gene: 5. The CDR3 sequence is CASSLGGRATDTQYF. The DNA of the CDR3 is TGTGCCAGCAGCTTGGGCGGGAGGGCCACGGATACGCAGTATTTT.

There are many counts of this clonotype. This chain joins TRBV6-1 and TRBJ2-1; TRBD1 might be the D (6 bases). The V gene lost 1 base and the J gene lost 5 bases, with 15 bases spanning the gap. CDR1 is MNHNS and CDR2 is SASEGT in the germline V gene. The CDR3 consists of 16 residues. CDR3 residues: CASSEEAGVSDNEQFF. The CDR3 DNA follows: TGTGCCAGCAGTGAAGAGGCAGGGGTCAGCGACAATGAGCAGTTCTTC.

This clonotype was seen at least ten times. This chain connects TRBV12-3 or TRBV12-4 to TRBJ2-3; the D gene is possibly TRBD2 (6 bases). Trimming took 7 bases from V and 0 from J, leaving 14 bases between them. The CDR3 loop spans 15 amino acids. The CDR3 spells CASTDLARSTDTQYF. CDR3 nucleotides: TGTGCCAGCACTGATCTAGCGAGGAGCACAGATACGCAGTATTTT.

This clonotype has a count of ten or more. The genes are TRBV12-3 or TRBV12-4 and TRBJ2-5; 7 positions agree with TRBD2. V trimming: 6 bases; J trimming: 9 bases; junction bases outside the gene matches: 13. The length of the CDR3 is 14 residues. The CDR3 region is CASRTGLSGGAQYF. The CDR3 DNA sequence: TGTGCCAGCAGAACCGGGCTTTCGGGGGGAGCCCAGTACTTC.